Listed below are T cell receptor beta chains from one sample, sequenced in a study of shared clonotypes between healthy human individuals. TCRdb keeps only in-frame clones here, not all; method: immunoSEQ multiplex PCR. Among 1.6 million or so clones, around 95% were seen once, and the ten largest hold more than 0.9%. Specimen: naive CD4+ T cells sorted from blood. All receptors come from a young man in good health. CDR3s include the opening cysteine and the closing phenylalanine or tryptophan.

v_call: TRBV25-1; cdr3_aa: CASSTPNYNEQFF
v_call: TRBV7-8; cdr3_aa: CASSRDRGRVNTEAFF
v_call: TRBV5-1; cdr3_aa: CASSPGNRGRFLHEQYF
v_call: TRBV19; cdr3_aa: CASSTALAGLGVNEQFF
v_call: TRBV5-8; cdr3_aa: CASTITGGMTEAFF
v_call: TRBV10-3; cdr3_aa: CAISAVRTGEADTQYF
v_call: TRBV19; cdr3_aa: CASSILGTTGDGNQPQHF
v_call: TRBV29-1; cdr3_aa: CSVEVTGTNTGELFF
v_call: TRBV4-3; cdr3_aa: CASSHVSGRATYEQYF
v_call: TRBV27; cdr3_aa: CASSFRLRDRATGELFF
v_call: TRBV20-1; cdr3_aa: CSALGNRYTF
v_call: TRBV7-9; cdr3_aa: CASSLAGVDTQYF
v_call: TRBV5-1; cdr3_aa: CASSRGSTGELFF
v_call: TRBV19; cdr3_aa: CATRIGQNTGELFF
v_call: TRBV2; cdr3_aa: CASRIPSQPQHF
v_call: TRBV19; cdr3_aa: CASSPGYQETQYF
v_call: TRBV5-4; cdr3_aa: CASSDGAGVTDTQYF
v_call: TRBV27; cdr3_aa: CASSPGTYEQYF
v_call: TRBV28; cdr3_aa: CASSSLAGSLRPEQFF
v_call: TRBV5-1; cdr3_aa: CASSRGTDTQYF
v_call: TRBV27; cdr3_aa: CASSLTRGFPSYGYTF
v_call: TRBV28; cdr3_aa: CASTPAGLVPEQYF
v_call: TRBV7-2; cdr3_aa: CASRGILANEKLFF
v_call: TRBV7-6; cdr3_aa: CASSFRVRDRDNEQFF
v_call: TRBV28; cdr3_aa: CASSLLLRTQYF
v_call: TRBV6-1; cdr3_aa: CASSETYNYGYTF
v_call: TRBV5-1; cdr3_aa: CASSLAPTGTYEQYF
v_call: TRBV15; cdr3_aa: CATSPEIVRVPQPQHF
v_call: TRBV10-2; cdr3_aa: CASSEGGRGYTQYF
v_call: TRBV18; cdr3_aa: CASSPSQGQVAQETQYF
v_call: TRBV18; cdr3_aa: CASSPLAGGLGTDTQYF
v_call: TRBV9; cdr3_aa: CASSVRGAADTQYF
v_call: TRBV7-9; cdr3_aa: CASSFEETGNTIYF
v_call: TRBV5-6; cdr3_aa: CASAPGTDTQYF
v_call: TRBV6-5; cdr3_aa: CASSDRGDQPQHF
v_call: TRBV19; cdr3_aa: CASSIYRSRTSGTPYEQYF
v_call: TRBV6-4; cdr3_aa: CASSDSWARNEQFF
v_call: TRBV6-6; cdr3_aa: CASSYRGQGARDEQFF
v_call: TRBV7-9; cdr3_aa: CASSPIAVPFEQYF
v_call: TRBV7-6; cdr3_aa: CASSLGTGGQTYNEQFF
v_call: TRBV19; cdr3_aa: CASSGAGARGNEQFF
v_call: TRBV4-1; cdr3_aa: CASSQEGRGRVANYGYTF
v_call: TRBV5-1; cdr3_aa: CASSLGGPSYEQYF
v_call: TRBV28; cdr3_aa: CASSFPPTEAFF
v_call: TRBV10-3; cdr3_aa: CAISDHQGANEKLFF
v_call: TRBV2; cdr3_aa: CASSGELVSKNIQYF